This T cell receptor beta chain was profiled in a study of T cell responses to AZD1222 COVID-19 vaccine. General study findings and limits: Females outnumbered males among donors, who were mostly white British; clonal diversity was possibly underestimated. Close to half of all spike-specific TCRs reportedly target regions of the variants that are unmutated. There were vaccine-associated CD4 TCRs across spike, dominant at 160-218 and 743-854.

V was shortened by 4 bases and J by 4 bases, with 10 bases between the two germline ends. Germline V gene data show CDR1 as SGHTA and CDR2 as FQGNSA. This CDR3 is built from 13 residues. On this clone itself: The antigen remains undetermined.

Clones were read by immunoSEQ multiplex PCR, and TCRdb kept only the in-frame ones, dropping some. Of 100,000 or so clones in the sample, 88% were seen once. The chain links TRBV7-2 to TRBJ1-1; TRBD1 might be the D (5 bases). This TCR was sampled from an adult in good health. The specimen comprised peripheral blood, sampled on day 0 of AZD1222 vaccination. In DNA form, the CDR3 reads TGTGCCAGCAGCTCTGGGGGAATCACTGAAGCTTTCTTT. Its translation is CASSSGGITEAFF.